There are a few counts of the clone carrying this TCR beta chain. In the original workflow: Nucleated cell number was recorded as an estimate derived from reference gene primer amplification. Method: immunoSEQ multiplex PCR; TCRdb's copy keeps in-frame clones and lacks some. D and trimming were read from the DNA, whereas the V and J calls and clone size are those reported in that table. The data show some 120,000 clones, almost 85% seen once. The data were taken from a study of blood T cell repertoires in COVID-19. Study at large: Donors in the United States, Italy and Spain gave samples during acute or convalescent COVID-19. PBMCs, B-cell-depleted T cells, or T cells were the source of the cDNA or gDNA that made up the material.

The germline gives CDR1 SGHAT, CDR2 FQNNGV. The CDR3 extends over 15 amino acids. V lost 5 bases to trimming and J lost 1 base, with 14 bases between them. The specimen sequenced was peripheral blood. The receptor was isolated from a human donor in a cohort sampled during active COVID-19. The J gene is TRBJ1-1, the V gene TRBV11-2; D is ambiguous. The CDR3 here is CASSRPRNRNTEAFF. The CDR3 bases are TGTGCCAGCAGCCGTCCCCGAAACAGGAACACTGAAGCTTTCTTT.